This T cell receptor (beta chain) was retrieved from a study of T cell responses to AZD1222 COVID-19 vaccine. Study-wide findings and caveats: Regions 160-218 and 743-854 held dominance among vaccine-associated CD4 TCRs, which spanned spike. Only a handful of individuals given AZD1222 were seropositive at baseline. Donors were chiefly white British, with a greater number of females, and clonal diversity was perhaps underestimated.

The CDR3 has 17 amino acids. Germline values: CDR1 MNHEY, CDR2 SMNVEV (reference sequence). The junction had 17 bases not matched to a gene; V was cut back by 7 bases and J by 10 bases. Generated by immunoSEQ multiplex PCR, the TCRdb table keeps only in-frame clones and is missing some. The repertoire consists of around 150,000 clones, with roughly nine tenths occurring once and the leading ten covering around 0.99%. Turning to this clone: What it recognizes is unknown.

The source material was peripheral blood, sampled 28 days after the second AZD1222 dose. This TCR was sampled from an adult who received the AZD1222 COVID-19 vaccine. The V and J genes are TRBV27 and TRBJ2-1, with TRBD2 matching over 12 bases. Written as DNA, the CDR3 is TGTGCCAGCAACTTCCACCGAGCTAGCGGGGGGGCTGGCGAGCAGTTCTTC. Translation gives CASNFHRASGGAGEQFF.